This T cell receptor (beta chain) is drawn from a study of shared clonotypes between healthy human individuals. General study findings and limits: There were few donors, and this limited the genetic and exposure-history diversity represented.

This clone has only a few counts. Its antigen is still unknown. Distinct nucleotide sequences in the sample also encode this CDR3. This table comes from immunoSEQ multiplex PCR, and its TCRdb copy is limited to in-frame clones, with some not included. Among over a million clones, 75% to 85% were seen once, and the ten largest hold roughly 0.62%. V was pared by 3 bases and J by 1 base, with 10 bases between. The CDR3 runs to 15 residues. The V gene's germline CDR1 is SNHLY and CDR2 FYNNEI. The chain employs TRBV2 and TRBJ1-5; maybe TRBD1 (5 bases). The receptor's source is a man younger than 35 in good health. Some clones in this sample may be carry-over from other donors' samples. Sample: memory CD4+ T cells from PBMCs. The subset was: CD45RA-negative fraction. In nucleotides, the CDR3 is TGTGCCAGCAGTGACCAGGGCAGAAGCAATCAGCCCCAGCATTTT. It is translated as CASSDQGRSNQPQHF.